This TCR beta chain was documented in a study of patients and donors after allogeneic stem cell transplantation. Trimming cost V 3 bases and J 0 bases, with 6 bases left between them. Germline lookup yields CDR1 SGHDN and CDR2 FVKESK. The CDR3 extends over 15 amino acids. A single record per CDR3 protein comes from TCRdb applying MiXCR to the RT-PCR reads. This table has about a million distinct CDR3 sequences, about a sixth appearing once. This chain links TRBV14 with TRBJ1-6; D unclear. The sequence came from a human donor who was either an allogeneic HSCT recipient or a stem cell or donor lymphocyte infusion donor (not recorded which). It is not recorded whose cells these are; they may come from a transplant donor. The sequenced sample consisted of blood, either unsorted or a sorted T cell fraction (not recorded which). In DNA form, the CDR3 reads TGTGCCAGCAGCCAGACTAGCTCCTATAATTCACCCCTCCACTTT. Translating it yields CASSQTSSYNSPLHF.